This T cell receptor (beta chain) is from a study of cytomegalovirus exposure and HLA in healthy donors. The study's findings and limits: Several V segments, TRBV6-2 and TRBV6-3 among them, could not be told apart and were dropped. A missense variant in DCLRE1C was later tied to TCR beta V- and J-gene trimming.

Trimming took 3 bases from V and 3 from J; bases not matched to a gene: 6. Germline assignment: CDR1 MNHEY and CDR2 SMNVEV (reference sequence). The CDR3 length is 15 residues. In the case of this clone: Its antigen is unidentified.

The PCR made use of 60 Vbeta and 13 Jbeta primers. Measured with immunoSEQ multiplex PCR; TCRdb has only the in-frame clones, and not every one. Counted here are fewer than 95,000 clones, around 75% occurring once; the ten biggest clones make up about 3%. The chain carries TRBV27 and TRBJ1-2, with 8 bases fitting TRBD1. The clonotype was recovered from a man aged 40-50 years in good health and CMV-seronegative. The specimen sequenced was PBMCs. The chain's CDR3 is CASSLEQGAYYGYTF. CDR3 in DNA: TGTGCCAGCAGTTTGGAGCAGGGGGCTTACTATGGCTACACCTTC.